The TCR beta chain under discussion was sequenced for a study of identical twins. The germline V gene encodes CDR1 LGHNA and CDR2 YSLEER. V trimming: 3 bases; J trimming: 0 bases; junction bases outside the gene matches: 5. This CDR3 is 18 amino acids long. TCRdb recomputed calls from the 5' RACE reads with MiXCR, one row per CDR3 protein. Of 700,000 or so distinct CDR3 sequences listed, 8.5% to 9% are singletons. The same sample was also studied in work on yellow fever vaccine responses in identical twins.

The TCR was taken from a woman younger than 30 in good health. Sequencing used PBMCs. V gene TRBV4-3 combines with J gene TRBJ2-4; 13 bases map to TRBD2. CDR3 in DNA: TGCGCCAGCAGCCAGGGACTAGCGGGACGTAAAGCCAAAAACATTCAGTACTTC. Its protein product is CASSQGLAGRKAKNIQYF.